This T cell receptor (beta chain) was recovered during a study of T cells after yellow fever vaccination. Study-level points and caveats: Weaker, the secondary response had a peak occurring faster, on day 5 versus 15. The study noted that FACS-sorted repertoires could contain abundant clonotypes contaminating from the bulk population.

As TCR cDNA was made by 5'RACE template switching, a universal primer site and UMIs were added. TCRdb called the 5' RACE reads again in MiXCR, with one record for every CDR3 protein. The data hold 95,000 to 100,000 distinct CDR3 sequences, with less than 6% observed a single time. To note about this clonotype: Its antigen is as yet unknown.

The CDR3 has 15 residues. Deletions cut 5 bases from V and 6 bases from J, with 18 bases between. Sequenced material: CD8+ T cells sorted from PBMCs, taken 10 days after the yellow fever booster vaccination. The sequence was obtained from a man aged 18 to 30 who received the YFV17D yellow fever vaccine. This chain links TRBV12-3 or TRBV12-4 with TRBJ2-3, with D tentatively TRBD1 or TRBD2 (5 bases each). The CDR3 DNA reads as TGTGCCAGCAGTCCCATTTTGAGGGGTCAGGATACGCAGTATTTT. Residues: CASSPILRGQDTQYF.